This record concerns one T cell receptor (beta chain) sequence. Antigen: not known. Time point meaning: cycle 4 day 1 (C4D1), after five to seven weeks of nivolumab. Relapse after autologous stem cell transplantation occurred in every patient, and brentuximab vedotin exposure varied. This specimen comes from a study of PD-1 blockade in classical Hodgkin lymphoma. Points from the study as a whole: Relapsed/refractory patients reportedly had the lowest baseline TCR diversity, below newly diagnosed patients, who were below healthy donors.

The V gene's germline CDR1 is SEHNR and CDR2 FQNEAQ (reference sequence). V lost 4 bases and J lost 6, with 16 bases in between. The length of the CDR3 is 15 residues. Assay: immunoSEQ multiplex PCR; the TCRdb copy retains only in-frame clones and omits some. Seen here are 25,000 to 35,000 clones, approximately 68% observed once, and the top ten hold almost 4%. This clonotype was obtained from a human donor with classical Hodgkin lymphoma. V is TRBV7-9 and J is TRBJ1-5; D is unclear. Material: peripheral blood mononuclear cells (PBMCs), obtained before the fourth cycle of nivolumab. The CDR3 DNA sequence: TGTGCCAGCAGCTCAACTAAGGAGGGTTCTCAGCCCCAGCATTTT. As protein: CASSSTKEGSQPQHF.